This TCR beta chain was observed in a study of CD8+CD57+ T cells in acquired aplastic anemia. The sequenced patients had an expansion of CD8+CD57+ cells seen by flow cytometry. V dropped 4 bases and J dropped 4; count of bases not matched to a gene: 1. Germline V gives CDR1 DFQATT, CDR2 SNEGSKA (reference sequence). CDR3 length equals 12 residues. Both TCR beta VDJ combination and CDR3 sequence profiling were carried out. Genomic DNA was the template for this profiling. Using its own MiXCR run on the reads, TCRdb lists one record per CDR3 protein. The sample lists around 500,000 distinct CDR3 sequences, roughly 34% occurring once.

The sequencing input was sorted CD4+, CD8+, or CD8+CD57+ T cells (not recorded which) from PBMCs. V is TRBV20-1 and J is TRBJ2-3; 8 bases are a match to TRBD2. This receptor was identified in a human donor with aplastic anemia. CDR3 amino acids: CSATGGPDTQYF. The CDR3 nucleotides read TGCAGTGCTACGGGGGGGCCAGATACGCAGTATTTT.